This T cell receptor beta chain is drawn from a study of T cell responses to AZD1222 COVID-19 vaccine. The germline V and J ends were trimmed by 4 bases and 3 bases, with 11 bases remaining between them. Germline loops: CDR1 SGHRS, CDR2 YFSETQ. The CDR3 covers 14 residues. The assay was immunoSEQ multiplex PCR, and TCRdb's table has in-frame clones only and misses some. The sample has tens of thousands of clones; roughly 88% are singletons. The chain joins TRBV5-1 to TRBJ1-3; D possibly corresponds to TRBD1 (6 bases). The sequencing here drew on peripheral blood, taken on day 0 of AZD1222 vaccination. This sequence originates from an adult in good health. DNA for the CDR3: TGCGCCAGCAGCCTACAGGGATTTGGAAACACCATATATTTT. Translated: CASSLQGFGNTIYF.